This TCR beta chain came from a study of T cell changes during pregnancy in multiple sclerosis. V lost 2 bases, J lost 5 bases, and 19 bases lay in between. CDR3 length: 16 residues. Germline CDR1 SGHNT, CDR2 YYREEE (reference sequence). TCRdb keeps only in-frame clones here, not all; method: immunoSEQ multiplex PCR. The sample records about 77,000 clones, about 92% being singletons. The rearrangement joins TRBV5-4 to TRBJ2-5; D gene uncertain. Here the sequenced sample was peripheral blood, taken after pregnancy. The TCR sequence derives from a female donor in good health, enrolled as a control in a pregnancy study. The CDR3: CASSFSQVPLRETQYF. The CDR3, as DNA: TGTGCCAGCAGCTTCTCTCAAGTTCCGCTACGGGAGACCCAGTACTTC.